A single sample is the source of the 5 T cell receptor beta chains below, sequenced in a study of shared clonotypes between healthy human individuals. Method: immunoSEQ multiplex PCR; TCRdb's copy keeps in-frame clones and lacks some. The sample holds over a million clones; approximately 78% are singletons and the top ten take more than 0.55%. Sequencing input: memory CD4+ T cells from PBMCs. As to subset: CD45RA-negative fraction. These receptors all stem from a man younger than 35 in good health. Some clones in this sample may be carry-over from other donors' samples.

The chain couples TRBV28 to TRBJ1-2; 7 bases line up with TRBD1. The germline CDR1 and CDR2 sequences are MDHEN and SYDVKM. CDR3 length: 13 residues. With V trimmed by 4 bases and J by 7 bases, 6 bases remained unmatched. The CDR3 DNA reads TGTGCCAGCAGTTACCTGACAGGGTTTGGCTACACCTTC. This gives the protein CASSYLTGFGYTF.

V gene TRBV5-5 combines with J gene TRBJ2-7, with a weak D call TRBD2 (6 bases). V was cut by 2 bases and J by 5 bases, with 17 bases left in between. The germline V gene has CDR1 SGHKS and CDR2 YYEKEE (reference sequence). CDR3 length equals 15 residues. The CDR3 DNA is TGTGCCAGCAGCTTATTTGGCGGGAAGGGCCACGAGCAGTACTTC. It codes for CASSLFGGKGHEQYF.

V usage is TRBV10-3 and J usage is TRBJ2-5, with a possible D match to TRBD2 (6 bases). Germline CDR1 ENHRY, CDR2 SYGVKD. The CDR3 length is 14 residues. V was cut by 2 bases and J by 1 base, with 8 bases left in between. CDR3 in amino acids: CAISEGGFQETQYF. The CDR3 DNA sequence: TGTGCCATCAGTGAGGGAGGGTTCCAAGAGACCCAGTACTTC.

The V and J genes are TRBV18 and TRBJ2-7; D is undetermined. Germline V gene lookup returns CDR1 KGHSH and CDR2 LQKENI. V was cut by 3 bases and J by 0 bases, with 6 bases left in between. This CDR3 region has 13 residues. The CDR3 DNA sequence: TGTGCCAGCTCACCTCCTTTCTCCTACGAGCAGTACTTC. As protein: CASSPPFSYEQYF.

This clone was seen just once. The rearrangement uses TRBV25-1 and TRBJ1-2; perhaps TRBD1 as D (6 bases). The CDR3 is made up of 13 amino acids. Trimming took off 4 bases at V and 6 bases at J, with 12 bases between the two ends. From germline, CDR1 is MGHDK and CDR2 SYGVNS. The CDR3 DNA follows: TGTGCCAGCAGTGGGGCAGGGGCGGATGGCTACACCTTC. This translates into CASSGAGADGYTF.